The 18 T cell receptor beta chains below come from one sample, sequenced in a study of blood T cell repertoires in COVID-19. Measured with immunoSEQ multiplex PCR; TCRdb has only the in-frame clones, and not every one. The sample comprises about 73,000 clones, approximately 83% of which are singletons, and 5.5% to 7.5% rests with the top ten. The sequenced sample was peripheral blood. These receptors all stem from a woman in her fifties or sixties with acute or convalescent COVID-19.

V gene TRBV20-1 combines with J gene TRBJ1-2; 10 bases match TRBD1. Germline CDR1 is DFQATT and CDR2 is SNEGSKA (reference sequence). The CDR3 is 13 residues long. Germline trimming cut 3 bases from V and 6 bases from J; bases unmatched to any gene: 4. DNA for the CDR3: TGCAGTGCTAGTGGGACAGGGGTCGATGGCTACACCTTC. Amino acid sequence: CSASGTGVDGYTF.

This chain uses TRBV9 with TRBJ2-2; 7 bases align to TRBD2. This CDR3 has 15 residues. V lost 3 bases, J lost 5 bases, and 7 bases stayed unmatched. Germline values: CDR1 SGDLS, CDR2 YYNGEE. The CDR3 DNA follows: TGTGCCAGCAGCGCAACGGGGGGAGGAACCGGGGAGCTGTTTTTT. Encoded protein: CASSATGGGTGELFF.

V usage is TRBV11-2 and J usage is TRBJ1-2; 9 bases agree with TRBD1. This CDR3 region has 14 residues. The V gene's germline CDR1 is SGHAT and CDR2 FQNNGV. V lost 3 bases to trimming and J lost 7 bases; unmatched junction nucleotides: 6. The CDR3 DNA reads TGTGCCAGCAGCTTGCACACAGGGGGCCTTGGCTACACCTTC. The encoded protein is CASSLHTGGLGYTF.

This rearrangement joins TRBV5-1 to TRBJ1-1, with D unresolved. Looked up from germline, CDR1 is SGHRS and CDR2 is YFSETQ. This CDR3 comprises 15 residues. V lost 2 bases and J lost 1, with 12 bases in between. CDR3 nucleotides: TGCGCCAGCAGCTTAGAGGGCAGACGGAACACTGAAGCTTTCTTT. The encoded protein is CASSLEGRRNTEAFF.

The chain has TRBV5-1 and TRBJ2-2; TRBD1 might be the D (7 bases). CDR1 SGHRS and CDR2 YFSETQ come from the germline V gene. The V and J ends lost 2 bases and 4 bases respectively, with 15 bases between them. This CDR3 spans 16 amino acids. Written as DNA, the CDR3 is TGCGCCAGCAGCTTTGGAGGGGGCCCCAGCACCGGGGAGCTGTTTTTT. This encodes CASSFGGGPSTGELFF.

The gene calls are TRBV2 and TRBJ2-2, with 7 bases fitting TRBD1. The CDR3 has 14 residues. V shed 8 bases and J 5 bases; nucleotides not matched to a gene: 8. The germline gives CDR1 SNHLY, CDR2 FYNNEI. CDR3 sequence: CASLRQGRTGELFF. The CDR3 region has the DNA TGTGCCAGCCTTCGACAGGGACGGACCGGGGAGCTGTTTTTT.

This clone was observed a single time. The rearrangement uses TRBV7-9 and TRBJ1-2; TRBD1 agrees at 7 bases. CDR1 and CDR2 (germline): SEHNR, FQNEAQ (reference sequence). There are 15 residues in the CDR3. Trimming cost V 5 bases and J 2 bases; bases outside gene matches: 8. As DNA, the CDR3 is TGTGCCAGCAGCCCAAGACAGGGTTTAAACTATGGCTACACCTTC. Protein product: CASSPRQGLNYGYTF.

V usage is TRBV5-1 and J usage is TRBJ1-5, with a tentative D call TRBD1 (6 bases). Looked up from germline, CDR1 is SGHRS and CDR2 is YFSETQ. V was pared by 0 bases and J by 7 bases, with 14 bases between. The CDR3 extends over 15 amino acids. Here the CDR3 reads CASSLDGGREQPQHF. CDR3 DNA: TGCGCCAGCAGCTTGGACGGGGGGCGGGAACAGCCCCAGCATTTT.

Written as DNA, the CDR3 is TGTGCCAGCAGCTTGGGACAGAATGAAAAACTGTTTTTT. Translating gives CASSLGQNEKLFF. V and J are TRBV5-6 and TRBJ1-4, with a possible D match to TRBD1 (5 bases). Trimming took 0 bases from V and 5 from J, leaving 5 bases between them. Germline-derived CDR1 and CDR2 are SGHDT and YYEEEE. The CDR3 spans 13 residues.

The CDR3 DNA sequence: TGTGCCTGGAGTGTCCCGTCCAACACCATATATTTT. This encodes CAWSVPSNTIYF. The V gene is TRBV30, the J gene TRBJ1-3; D uncertain. Per germline, CDR1 GTSNPN and CDR2 SVGIG (reference sequence). Trimming stripped 0 bases from V and 7 bases from J, with 7 bases between. The CDR3 runs 12 residues.

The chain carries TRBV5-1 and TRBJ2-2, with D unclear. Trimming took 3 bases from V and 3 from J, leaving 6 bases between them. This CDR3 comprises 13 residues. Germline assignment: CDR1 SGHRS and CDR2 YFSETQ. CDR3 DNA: TGCGCCAGCAGCTCCACGGACACCGGGGAGCTGTTTTTT. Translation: CASSSTDTGELFF.

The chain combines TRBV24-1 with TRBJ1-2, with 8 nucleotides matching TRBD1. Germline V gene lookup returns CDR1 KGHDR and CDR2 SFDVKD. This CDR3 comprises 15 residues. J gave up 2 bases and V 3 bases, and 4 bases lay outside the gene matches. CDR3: CATSDTRGRNYGYTF. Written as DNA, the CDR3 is TGTGCCACCAGTGATACCAGGGGGCGGAACTATGGCTACACCTTC.

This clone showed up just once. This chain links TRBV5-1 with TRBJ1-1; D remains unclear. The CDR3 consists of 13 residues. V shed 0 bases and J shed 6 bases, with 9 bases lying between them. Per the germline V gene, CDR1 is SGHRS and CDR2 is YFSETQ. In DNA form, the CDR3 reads TGCGCCAGCAGCTTGGGACAAGTTGCTGAAGCTTTCTTT. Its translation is CASSLGQVAEAFF.

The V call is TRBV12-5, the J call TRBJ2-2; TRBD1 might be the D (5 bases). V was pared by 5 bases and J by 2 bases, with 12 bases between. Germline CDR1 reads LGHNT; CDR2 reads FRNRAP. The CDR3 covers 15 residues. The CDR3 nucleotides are TGTGCTAGTGGTCCCGTGGGGCTTAACACCGGGGAGCTGTTTTTT. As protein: CASGPVGLNTGELFF.

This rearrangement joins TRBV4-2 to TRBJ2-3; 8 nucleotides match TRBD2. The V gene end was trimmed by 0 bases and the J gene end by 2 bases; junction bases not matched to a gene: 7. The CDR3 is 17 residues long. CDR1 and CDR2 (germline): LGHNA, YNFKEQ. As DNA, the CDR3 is TGTGCCAGCAGCCAAGAAGGTAGCGGGGATTACACAGATACGCAGTATTTT. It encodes CASSQEGSGDYTDTQYF.

The CDR3 bases are TGTGCCAGCAAAAAACAGGGGGCAGGCAATCAGCCCCAGCATTTT. This encodes CASKKQGAGNQPQHF. The J gene is TRBJ1-5, the V gene TRBV27; 9 bases line up with TRBD1. There are 15 residues in the CDR3. CDR1 is MNHEY and CDR2 is SMNVEV in the germline V gene (reference sequence). J gave up 2 bases and V 7 bases, and 6 bases lay outside the gene matches.

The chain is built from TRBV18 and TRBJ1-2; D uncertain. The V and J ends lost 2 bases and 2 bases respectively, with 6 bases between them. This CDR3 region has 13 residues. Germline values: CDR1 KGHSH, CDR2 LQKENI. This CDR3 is CASSPMGNYGYTF. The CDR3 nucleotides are TGTGCCAGCTCACCAATGGGCAACTATGGCTACACCTTC. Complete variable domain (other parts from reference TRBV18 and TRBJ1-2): NAGVMQNPRHLVRRRGQEARLRCSPMKGHSHVYWYRQLPEEGLKFMVYLQKENIIDESGMPKERFSAEFPKEGPSILRIQQVVRGDSAAYFCASSPMGNYGYTFGSGTRLTVV.

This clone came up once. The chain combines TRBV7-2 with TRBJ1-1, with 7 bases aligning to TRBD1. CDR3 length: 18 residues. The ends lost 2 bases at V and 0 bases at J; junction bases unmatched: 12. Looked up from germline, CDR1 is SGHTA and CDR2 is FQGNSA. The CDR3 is CASSLWGVRGFMNTEAFF. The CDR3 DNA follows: TGTGCCAGCAGCTTATGGGGGGTCAGGGGGTTCATGAACACTGAAGCTTTCTTT.